This TCR beta chain was captured by sequencing in a study of blood T cell repertoires in COVID-19. For the study at large: Material from acute and convalescent COVID-19 was sourced from the United States, Italy and Spain. PBMCs, B-cell-depleted T cells, or T cells were the source of the cDNA or gDNA that made up the material.

Original processing methods: Amplifying reference gene primers gave estimates of nucleated cell counts. Here immunoSEQ multiplex PCR was the method, and the copy in TCRdb shows in-frame clones only, minus some. The DNA was the basis for D and trimming; V, J and clone size are from that table. Among around 100,000 clones listed, around 80% were seen once. CDR3 size: 15 residues. V lost 5 bases and J 3 bases, leaving 16 bases between the germline ends. The germline gives CDR1 MNHEY, CDR2 SMNVEV (reference sequence). The TCR sequence derives from a man in his 60s with active or convalescent COVID-19. Sequences were obtained from peripheral blood. J is TRBJ1-2 and V is TRBV27; TRBD1 might be the D (6 bases). Here the CDR3 DNA reads TGTGCCAGCAGTCCCCGGGGGGGGGCTTACTATGGCTACACCTTC. Amino acids: CASSPRGGAYYGYTF.